The clone carrying this T cell receptor beta chain was picked up a small number of times. Its antigen remains unidentified. Each CDR3 protein gets one entry after TCRdb re-called the reads with MiXCR. The sample includes 750,000 to 900,000 distinct CDR3 sequences, 29% of them seen just once. The data belong to a study of T cell repertoires in cytomegalovirus infection. Study overall: The authors used CMV epitopes that were HLA-C-restricted (recently identified) and HLA-B-restricted (well studied). Shared public TCR beta signatures pointed to both CMV infection and a matching HLA type. Study results and caveats: CMV carriers having the relevant HLA were flagged by cumulative public TCR beta family frequency. Within the response measured ex vivo, HLA-C-restricted CMV-specific TCR beta clonotypes were dominant.

The CDR3 has 14 amino acids. V lost 7 bases to trimming and J lost 4 bases; unmatched junction nucleotides: 5. The chain has TRBV12-3 or TRBV12-4 and TRBJ1-5; 9 bases agree with TRBD1. Sequenced here: cultured CD8+ T cells from PBMCs, sampled from culture after CMV antigen stimulation. This TCR derives from a human donor in good health (CMV status not recorded). Some clones in this sample may be carry-over from other donors' samples. Written as DNA, the CDR3 is TGTGCCAGCACCACAGGGGGCGGAAATCAGCCCCAGCATTTT. It translates to CASTTGGGNQPQHF.